This T cell receptor beta chain was captured by sequencing in a study of cytomegalovirus exposure and HLA in healthy donors. Points from the study as a whole: Reports indicated that the classifier achieved high specificity and sensitivity in diagnosing cytomegalovirus status. The authors listed about 170 TCR beta chains as cytomegalovirus-associated. Within the 90 to 150 validation repertoires, first-cohort TCR clusters tended to co-occur, according to a later analysis.

The CDR3 covers 11 residues. Germline CDR1 is DFQATT and CDR2 is SNEGSKA (reference sequence). The assay was immunoSEQ multiplex PCR, and TCRdb's table has in-frame clones only and misses some. The sample yields 300,000 to 350,000 clones, over 75% seen once. Remarks on this clone: Its antigen is still unknown.

The receptor was isolated from a man under 40 in good health and CMV-seronegative. This sequence joins TRBV20-1 and TRBJ2-2; D is unclear. The sequencing input was PBMCs. The CDR3 bases are TGCAGCGCCACAGACACCGGGGAGCTGTTTTTT. The encoded protein is CSATDTGELFF.